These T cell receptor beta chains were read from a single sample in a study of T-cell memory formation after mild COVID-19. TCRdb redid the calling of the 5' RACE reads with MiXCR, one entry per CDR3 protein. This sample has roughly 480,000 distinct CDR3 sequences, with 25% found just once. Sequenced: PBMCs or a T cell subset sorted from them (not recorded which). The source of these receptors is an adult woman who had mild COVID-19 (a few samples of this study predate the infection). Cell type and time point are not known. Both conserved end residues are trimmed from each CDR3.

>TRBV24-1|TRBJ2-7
ATSDSKEIHYEQY
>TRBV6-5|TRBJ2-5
ASREGFQETQY
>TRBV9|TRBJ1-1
ASSVADGQGKAF
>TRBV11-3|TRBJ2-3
ASSLQGAKGTDTQY
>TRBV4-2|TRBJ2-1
ASSQERSSGRVHEQF
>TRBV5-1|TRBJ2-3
ASSLWSSGGHGSADTQY
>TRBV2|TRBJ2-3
ASSPLAGGTLTSTDTQY
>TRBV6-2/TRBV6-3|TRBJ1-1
ASVYIQSGEAF
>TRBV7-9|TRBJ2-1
ASSQPSGSSDNEQF
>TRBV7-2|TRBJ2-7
ASSARDKGGIRSYEQY
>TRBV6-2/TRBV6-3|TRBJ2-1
ASSSPWTSGDNNEQF
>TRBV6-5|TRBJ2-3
ASSYVGGGDTQY
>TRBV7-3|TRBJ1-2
ASSLPGYDGYT
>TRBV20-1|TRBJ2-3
SAMKDTQY
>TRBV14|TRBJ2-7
ASSQELRGHEQY
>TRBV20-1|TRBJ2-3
SASDPASELSNTQY
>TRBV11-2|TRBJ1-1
ASSYSRDTEAF
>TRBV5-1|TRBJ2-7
ASSFTPASRLNEQY
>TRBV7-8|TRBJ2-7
ASSWGLTGGYEQY
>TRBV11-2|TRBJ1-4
ASSLDSSTNEKLF
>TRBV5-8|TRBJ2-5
ASSLGTRGQETQY
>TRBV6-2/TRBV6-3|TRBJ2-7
ASSWGLAGQPRRRYEQY